A selection of T cell receptor beta chains follows, all from one sample in a study of CD8+CD57+ T cells in acquired aplastic anemia. TCRdb analysed the reads with MiXCR anew, one entry per CDR3 protein. The sample has over 150,000 distinct CDR3 sequences; approximately 43% are singletons. Sequencing was carried out using sorted CD4+, CD8+, or CD8+CD57+ T cells (not recorded which) from PBMCs. The receptors were gathered from a human donor in good health. CDR3s include the opening cysteine and the closing phenylalanine or tryptophan. D genes are given only for firm matches. Where a row states a size, it is once, few, many or the class of an expanded clone; other rows omit it.

TRBV7-9,TRBJ2-3,TRBD2,-,CAGSGGKGDTQYF,TGTGCCGGGTCCGGGGGGAAAGGGGATACGCAGTATTTT
TRBV29-1,TRBJ1-5,-,many,CSVNTGISNQPQHF,TGCAGCGTCAACACAGGGATTAGCAATCAGCCCCAGCATTTT
TRBV2,TRBJ1-1,-,many,CASSETQGFTEAFF,TGTGCCAGCAGTGAAACCCAGGGCTTCACTGAAGCTTTCTTT
TRBV2,TRBJ2-5,-,-,CASKSGLGQEAQYF,TGTGCCAGCAAATCGGGGCTAGGCCAAGAGGCCCAGTACTTC
TRBV9,TRBJ1-1,-,many,CASSVVESTEAFF,TGTGCCAGCAGCGTGGTGGAGAGCACTGAAGCTTTCTTT
TRBV19,TRBJ1-2,-,many,CASSLYSRDGYTF,TGTGCCAGTAGTCTCTACAGTAGGGATGGCTACACCTTC
TRBV9,TRBJ2-7,-,once,CASSASLSGRSEQYF,TGTGCCAGCAGCGCGTCCCTGTCTGGTCGGTCGGAGCAGTACTTC
TRBV20-1,TRBJ2-7,TRBD2,many,CSAPGTSGRTDSYEQYF,TGCAGTGCCCCCGGGACTAGCGGGAGGACGGACTCCTACGAGCAGTACTTC
TRBV4-1,TRBJ2-3,-,many,CASSQGASSVRSTDTQYF,TGCGCCAGCAGCCAGGGTGCTTCTAGCGTCAGGAGCACAGATACGCAGTATTTT
TRBV6-5,TRBJ2-5,TRBD1,many,CASRRQGETQYF,TGTGCCAGCAGAAGACAGGGTGAGACCCAGTACTTC
TRBV9,TRBJ2-2,TRBD2,many,CASSARAGLNTGELFF,TGTGCCAGCAGCGCCCGAGCGGGACTTAACACCGGGGAGCTGTTTTTT
TRBV10-3,TRBJ2-1,-,once,CAINPQGGSSYNEQFF,TGTGCCATCAACCCCCAGGGGGGTTCCTCCTACAATGAGCAGTTCTTC
TRBV19,TRBJ2-5,TRBD1,few,CASSVVDRGGETQYF,TGTGCCAGTTCAGTAGTAGACAGGGGAGGAGAGACCCAGTACTTC
TRBV10-1,TRBJ1-3,-,once,CASSEVGNTIYF,TGCGCCAGCAGTGAGGTCGGAAACACCATATATTTT
TRBV20-1,TRBJ2-6,-,-,CSASARYRFGANVLTF,TGCAGTGCTAGCGCTCGGTACAGGTTTGGGGCCAACGTCCTGACTTTC
TRBV29-1,TRBJ2-5,-,-,CSVDGGVQETQYF,TGCAGCGTTGACGGGGGAGTCCAAGAGACCCAGTACTTC
TRBV6-5,TRBJ2-3,-,many,CASRGGASDTQYF,TGTGCCAGCAGGGGGGGGGCATCAGATACGCAGTATTTT
TRBV10-3,TRBJ1-2,-,once,CAISAEPGTNNYGYTF,TGTGCCATCAGCGCCGAACCTGGGACAAATAACTATGGCTACACCTTC
TRBV7-9,TRBJ1-1,-,few,CASSLAGTEAFF,TGTGCCAGCAGCTTAGCGGGAACTGAAGCTTTCTTT
TRBV29-1,TRBJ2-2,-,-,CSVAGLNTGELFF,TGCAGCGTTGCAGGGCTCAACACCGGGGAGCTGTTTTTT
TRBV19,TRBJ1-2,-,-,CASSPELLDGYTF,TGTGCCAGTAGTCCCGAACTGCTAGATGGCTACACCTTC
TRBV20-1,TRBJ1-1,-,many,CSARAGQNTEAFF,TGCAGTGCTAGAGCCGGACAGAACACTGAAGCTTTCTTT
TRBV15,TRBJ2-6,-,-,CATSRGTASGANVLTF,TGTGCCACCAGCAGAGGGACCGCTTCTGGGGCCAACGTCCTGACTTTC
TRBV12-3/TRBV12-4,TRBJ1-5,TRBD1,-,CASRDQGVQPQHF,TGTGCCAGCAGGGATCAGGGGGTTCAGCCCCAGCATTTT
TRBV19,TRBJ1-3,TRBD1,-,CASSKDRGNTIYF,TGTGCCAGTAGTAAAGACAGGGGTAACACCATATATTTT
TRBV5-1,TRBJ2-5,TRBD2,-,CASSFGASGSRETQYF,TGCGCCAGCAGCTTTGGGGCTAGCGGGAGCAGGGAGACCCAGTACTTC
TRBV2,TRBJ1-2,TRBD1,-,CASSEEGGWDGYTF,TGTGCCAGCAGTGAAGAAGGGGGCTGGGATGGCTACACCTTC
TRBV4-2,TRBJ2-4,TRBD1,-,CASSQAGTALAKNIQYF,TGTGCCAGCAGCCAAGCGGGGACAGCCCTAGCCAAAAACATTCAGTACTTC
TRBV11-1,TRBJ2-7,-,-,CASSFSMTGASYGQYF,TGTGCCAGCAGCTTCTCGATGACGGGGGCTTCCTACGGGCAGTACTTC
TRBV27,TRBJ1-6,-,few,CASSFGSYNSPLHF,TGTGCCAGCAGTTTTGGATCATATAATTCACCCCTCCACTTT
TRBV18,TRBJ2-1,-,-,CASSPRDDEQFF,TGTGCCAGCTCACCCCGGGACGATGAGCAGTTCTTC
TRBV7-8,TRBJ1-5,-,-,CASSTRRDNQPQHF,TGTGCCAGCAGCACCCGACGGGACAATCAGCCCCAGCATTTT
TRBV10-3,TRBJ2-1,-,many,CAISEALPPIF,TGTGCCATCAGTGAAGCCCTCCCACCGATCTTC
TRBV19,TRBJ1-6,-,many,CASTLQGNNSPLHF,TGTGCCAGTACCCTCCAGGGTAATAATTCACCCCTCCACTTT
TRBV7-9,TRBJ2-7,-,-,CASSTRPGYEQYF,TGTGCCAGCAGCACCCGACCTGGCTACGAGCAGTACTTC
TRBV5-5,TRBJ2-3,TRBD2,many,CASSFLPGLATDTQYF,TGTGCCAGCAGCTTCCTTCCGGGACTAGCTACAGATACGCAGTATTTT
TRBV7-9,TRBJ1-2,-,-,CASSLGPGGYTF,TGTGCCAGCAGCTTAGGTCCGGGTGGCTACACCTTC
TRBV18,TRBJ1-6,-,many,CASSPSIYNSPLHF,TGTGCCAGCTCACCATCGATATATAATTCACCCCTCCACTTT
TRBV7-6,TRBJ2-7,-,many,CASSLLVGGYEQYF,TGTGCCAGCAGCCTCCTAGTGGGGGGCTACGAGCAGTACTTC
TRBV5-1,TRBJ1-1,TRBD1,many,CASSLASGTGTEAFF,TGCGCCAGCAGCTTGGCCTCGGGGACAGGCACTGAAGCTTTCTTT
TRBV20-1,TRBJ2-7,TRBD2,-,CSAKRRSGSSYEQYF,TGCAGTGCTAAAAGGCGAAGCGGGAGCTCCTACGAGCAGTACTTC
TRBV7-9,TRBJ1-3,-,once,CASSSSRWGTSNTIYF,TGTGCCAGCAGCTCTTCTAGGTGGGGGACGTCTAACACCATATATTTT
TRBV9,TRBJ1-2,TRBD1,many,CASSGHRGNYGYTF,TGTGCCAGCAGCGGACACAGGGGTAACTATGGCTACACCTTC
TRBV11-2,TRBJ2-1,TRBD2,-,CASSKDPGLAGNEQFF,TGTGCCAGCAGCAAAGACCCTGGACTAGCGGGAAATGAGCAGTTCTTC
TRBV7-6,TRBJ1-2,-,-,CASSLGTSHGYTF,TGTGCCAGCAGCTTAGGGACTTCCCATGGCTACACCTTC
TRBV5-1,TRBJ2-3,-,-,CASSLTGQDTDTQYF,TGCGCCAGCAGCTTGACAGGGCAGGATACAGATACGCAGTATTTT
TRBV2,TRBJ2-5,-,few,CASSESPLARETQYF,TGTGCCAGCAGTGAATCGCCGCTAGCCCGAGAGACCCAGTACTTC
TRBV10-3,TRBJ2-7,-,-,CAIRNSYEQYF,TGTGCCATCAGGAACTCCTACGAGCAGTACTTC
TRBV30,TRBJ2-1,-,-,CAHQGGFF,TGTGCCCATCAAGGGGGGTTCTTC
TRBV10-3,TRBJ1-5,-,many,CAAGEGGNQPQHF,TGTGCCGCTGGAGAGGGGGGTAATCAGCCCCAGCATTTT
TRBV7-2,TRBJ1-6,-,-,CASSLEGGYSPLHF,TGTGCCAGCAGCTTAGAGGGGGGTTATTCACCCCTCCACTTT